This T cell receptor beta chain stems from a study of neurological immune-mediated disorders. Trimming removed 2 bases from V and 4 bases from J, with 9 bases in between. CDR3 length: 13 residues. CDR1 is DFQATT, CDR2 SNEGSKA, per germline (reference sequence). Via MiXCR, TCRdb re-called the 5' RACE reads, giving one row per CDR3 protein. Of approximately 41,000 distinct CDR3 sequences listed, more than 12% are singletons. General study results and limits: Sharing of CDR3 amino acid sequences among expanded clones across subjects was absent, suggesting private repertoires in all groups.

This clonotype has at least ten counts. Its antigen is not identified. This rearrangement joins TRBV20-1 to TRBJ2-1; possible D gene TRBD2, 5 bases. The TCR sequence derives from a woman aged 55-70 years with HTLV-1-associated myelopathy (HAM/TSP). Sequenced: CD4+ T cells from blood. The CDR3 region is CSARRTRYNEQFF. CDR3 in DNA: TGCAGTGCTAGAAGGACTCGATACAATGAGCAGTTCTTC.